This T cell receptor beta chain was documented in a study of shared clonotypes between healthy human individuals. Study-level findings and limits: Investigators collected only blood, and repertoires in tissues likely differ. With a handful of donors compared, roughly 4.9% of naive CD4 clonotypes were shared.

Details on this clone: The antigen is not known. This may stem from a read error, because a much larger clone lies one nucleotide away.

CDR1 and CDR2 from the germline V gene are MDHEN and SYDVKM. The CDR3 totals 14 residues. Measured with immunoSEQ multiplex PCR; TCRdb has only the in-frame clones, and not every one. This sample has about 340,000 clones, with 70% to 75% found just once. Sequenced material: memory CD4+ T cells sorted from blood. Subset specified: CD45RA-negative fraction. The source of this sequence is a man under 40 in good health. The gene calls are TRBV28 and TRBJ1-1; D is ambiguous. CDR3 region: CTSRRRRVNTEAFF. The CDR3 DNA is TGTACCAGCAGGCGAAGACGGGTTAACACTGAAGCTTTCTTT.